The 14 T cell receptor beta chains given below trace back to one sample, sequenced in a study of blood T cell repertoires in COVID-19. Here immunoSEQ multiplex PCR was the method, and the copy in TCRdb shows in-frame clones only, minus some. The repertoire holds about 68,000 clones, with 85% as singletons. The sequenced sample consisted of peripheral blood. The receptors were gathered from a middle-aged man with acute or convalescent COVID-19.

For the CDR3, the DNA is TGCAGTGCTAGTTTGGGACTAGTGAACAATGAGCAGTTCTTC. Protein sequence: CSASLGLVNNEQFF. The chain carries TRBV20-1 and TRBJ2-1; 8 nucleotides agree with TRBD2. The germline CDR1 and CDR2 sequences are DFQATT and SNEGSKA (reference sequence). The V gene end was trimmed by 3 bases and the J gene end by 5 bases; junction bases not matched to a gene: 6. The CDR3 spans 14 residues.

This rearrangement joins TRBV5-1 to TRBJ2-3; D gene uncertain. In germline, CDR1 is SGHRS, CDR2 YFSETQ. The CDR3 runs 14 residues. The V end was cut by 0 bases, the J end by 2 bases, with 7 bases between. The CDR3 coding sequence is TGCGCCAGCAGCTTGGAGACAAACACAGATACGCAGTATTTT. It codes for CASSLETNTDTQYF.

This chain connects TRBV5-1 to TRBJ1-2; TRBD1 might be the D (6 bases). The germline V gene encodes CDR1 SGHRS and CDR2 YFSETQ. The germline V and J ends were trimmed by 0 bases and 3 bases, with 9 bases remaining between them. This CDR3 has 14 amino acids. The CDR3 loop is CASSLVSGDYGYTF. In DNA form, the CDR3 reads TGCGCCAGCAGCTTGGTCTCAGGGGACTATGGCTACACCTTC.

CDR3 coding DNA: TGCAGCGGCGCTAGACAGGGGGCGGGCGAGCAGTACTTC. Translating gives CSGARQGAGEQYF. This rearrangement joins TRBV29-1 to TRBJ2-7, with 10 bases matching TRBD1. Germline lookup yields CDR1 SQVTM and CDR2 ANQGSEA. The CDR3 runs 13 residues. Unmatched junction bases numbered 9, after V lost 7 bases and J lost 6 bases.

This clone was observed a few times. The chain combines TRBV6-6 with TRBJ1-3, with 9 bases fitting TRBD1. CDR3 length: 16 amino acids. V was clipped by 4 bases and J by 4 bases; unmatched bases: 8. Germline V CDR1 and CDR2: MNHNY, SVGAGI (reference sequence). The CDR3 protein is CASSLQTGGSGNTIYF. CDR3 DNA: TGTGCCAGCAGTTTACAAACAGGGGGCTCCGGAAACACCATATATTTT.

The rearrangement links TRBV3-1 (or the pseudogene TRBV3-2) to TRBJ1-2; 8 nucleotides line up with TRBD1. The V gene end was trimmed by 3 bases and the J gene end by 7 bases; junction bases not matched to a gene: 7. Germline V CDR1 and CDR2: LGHDT, YNNKEL (reference sequence). The CDR3 loop spans 14 amino acids. CDR3 amino acids: CASSQEDRAPGYTF. In DNA, the CDR3 is TGTGCCAGCAGCCAGGAGGACAGGGCCCCTGGCTACACCTTC.

This clone has a handful of counts. The chain joins TRBV27 to TRBJ2-1; 9 nucleotides align to TRBD2. Germline V lookup: CDR1 MNHEY, CDR2 SMNVEV (reference sequence). This CDR3 is 16 amino acids long. The junction had 3 bases not matched to a gene; V was cut back by 2 bases and J by 1 base. For the CDR3, the DNA is TGTGCCAGCAGTTTAGGACTAGCGAGATCCTACAATGAGCAGTTCTTC. Translated, it gives CASSLGLARSYNEQFF.

The chain recombines TRBV18 with TRBJ1-1; D unclear. In germline, CDR1 is KGHSH, CDR2 LQKENI. The CDR3 is made up of 15 amino acids. Trimming took off 4 bases at V and 5 bases at J, with 17 bases between the two ends. CDR3: CASSRGNNRKTEAFF. For the CDR3, the DNA is TGTGCCAGCTCACGCGGAAATAACCGGAAAACTGAAGCTTTCTTT.

This clone was observed a handful of times. The chain employs TRBV5-1 and TRBJ2-5; 11 bases align to TRBD2. V trimming: 2 bases; J trimming: 1 base; junction bases outside the gene matches: 7. This CDR3 contains 17 residues. CDR1 is SGHRS, CDR2 YFSETQ, per germline. For the CDR3, the DNA is TGCGCCAGCAGCTTAACTAGCGGGGGATGGTTCCAAGAGACCCAGTACTTC. It translates to CASSLTSGGWFQETQYF.

The chain carries TRBV7-2 and TRBJ2-5; 10 positions agree with TRBD2. Losses at the gene ends were 5 bases for V and 4 bases for J; bases not matched to a gene: 13. Germline CDR1 and CDR2: SGHTA and FQGNSA. The CDR3 is 17 residues long. CDR3 loop: CASSPGGGAGGLETQYF. Written as DNA, the CDR3 is TGTGCCAGCAGCCCCGGAGGTGGAGCGGGGGGGCTAGAGACCCAGTACTTC. The whole variable domain, filled in from reference TRBV7-2 and TRBJ2-5, reads GAGVSQSPSNKVTEKGKDVELRCDPISGHTALYWYRQSLGQGLEFLIYFQGNSAPDKSGLPSDRFSAERTGGSVSTLTIQRTQQEDSAVYLCASSPGGGAGGLETQYFGPGTRLLVL.

Only one count was recorded for this clone. The J gene is TRBJ1-4, the V gene TRBV13; D not resolved. CDR3 length equals 11 residues. The germline CDR1 and CDR2 sequences are PRHDT and FYEKMQ (reference sequence). The V gene lost 5 bases and the J gene lost 6 bases, with 4 bases spanning the gap. The CDR3 is CASSRDEKLFF. The CDR3 nucleotides are TGTGCCAGCAGCCGTGATGAAAAACTGTTTTTT.

The gene calls are TRBV3-1 (or the pseudogene TRBV3-2) and TRBJ2-7; 11 nucleotides agree with TRBD2. CDR1 LGHDT and CDR2 YNNKEL come from the germline V gene (reference sequence). This CDR3 spans 18 amino acids. V shed 0 bases and J 6 bases; nucleotides not matched to a gene: 13. The CDR3 nucleotides read TGTGCCAGCAGCCAAGATACCCCCTTAGCGGGGGGGCTCGTCGAGCAGTACTTC. It translates to CASSQDTPLAGGLVEQYF.

The chain couples TRBV5-1 to TRBJ2-3; D is unresolved. The CDR3 contains 15 residues. Trimming took 0 bases from V and 5 from J, leaving 13 bases between them. Germline CDR1 reads SGHRS; CDR2 reads YFSETQ. CDR3 residues: CASSLVPPSGDTQYF. Here the CDR3 DNA reads TGCGCCAGCAGCTTGGTCCCCCCGTCCGGAGATACGCAGTATTTT.

V gene TRBV2 combines with J gene TRBJ2-6; tentative D call: TRBD1 (6 bases). The CDR3 spans 14 residues. The germline V gene encodes CDR1 SNHLY and CDR2 FYNNEI. V shed 6 bases and J shed 4 bases, with 10 bases lying between them. As DNA, the CDR3 is TGTGCCAGCAGGGGGGCCCGGGGGGCCAACGTCCTGACTTTC. Translation gives CASRGARGANVLTF.